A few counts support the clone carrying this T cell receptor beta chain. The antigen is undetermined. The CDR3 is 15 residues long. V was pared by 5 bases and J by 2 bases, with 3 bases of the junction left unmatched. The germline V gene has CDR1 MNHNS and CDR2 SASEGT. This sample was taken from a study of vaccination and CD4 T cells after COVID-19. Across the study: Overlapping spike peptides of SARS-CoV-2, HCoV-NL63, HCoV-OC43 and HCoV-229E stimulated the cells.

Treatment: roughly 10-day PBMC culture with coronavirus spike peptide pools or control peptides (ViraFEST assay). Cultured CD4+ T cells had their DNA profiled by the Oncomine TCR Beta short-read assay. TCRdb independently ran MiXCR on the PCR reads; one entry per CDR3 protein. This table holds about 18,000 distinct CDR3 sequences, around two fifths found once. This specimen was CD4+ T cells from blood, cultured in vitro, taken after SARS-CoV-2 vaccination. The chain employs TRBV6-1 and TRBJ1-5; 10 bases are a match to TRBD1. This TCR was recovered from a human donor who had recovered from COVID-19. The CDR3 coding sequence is TGTGCCAGCAGTCGACAGGGGGCAGGCAATCAGCCCCAGCATTTT. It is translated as CASSRQGAGNQPQHF.